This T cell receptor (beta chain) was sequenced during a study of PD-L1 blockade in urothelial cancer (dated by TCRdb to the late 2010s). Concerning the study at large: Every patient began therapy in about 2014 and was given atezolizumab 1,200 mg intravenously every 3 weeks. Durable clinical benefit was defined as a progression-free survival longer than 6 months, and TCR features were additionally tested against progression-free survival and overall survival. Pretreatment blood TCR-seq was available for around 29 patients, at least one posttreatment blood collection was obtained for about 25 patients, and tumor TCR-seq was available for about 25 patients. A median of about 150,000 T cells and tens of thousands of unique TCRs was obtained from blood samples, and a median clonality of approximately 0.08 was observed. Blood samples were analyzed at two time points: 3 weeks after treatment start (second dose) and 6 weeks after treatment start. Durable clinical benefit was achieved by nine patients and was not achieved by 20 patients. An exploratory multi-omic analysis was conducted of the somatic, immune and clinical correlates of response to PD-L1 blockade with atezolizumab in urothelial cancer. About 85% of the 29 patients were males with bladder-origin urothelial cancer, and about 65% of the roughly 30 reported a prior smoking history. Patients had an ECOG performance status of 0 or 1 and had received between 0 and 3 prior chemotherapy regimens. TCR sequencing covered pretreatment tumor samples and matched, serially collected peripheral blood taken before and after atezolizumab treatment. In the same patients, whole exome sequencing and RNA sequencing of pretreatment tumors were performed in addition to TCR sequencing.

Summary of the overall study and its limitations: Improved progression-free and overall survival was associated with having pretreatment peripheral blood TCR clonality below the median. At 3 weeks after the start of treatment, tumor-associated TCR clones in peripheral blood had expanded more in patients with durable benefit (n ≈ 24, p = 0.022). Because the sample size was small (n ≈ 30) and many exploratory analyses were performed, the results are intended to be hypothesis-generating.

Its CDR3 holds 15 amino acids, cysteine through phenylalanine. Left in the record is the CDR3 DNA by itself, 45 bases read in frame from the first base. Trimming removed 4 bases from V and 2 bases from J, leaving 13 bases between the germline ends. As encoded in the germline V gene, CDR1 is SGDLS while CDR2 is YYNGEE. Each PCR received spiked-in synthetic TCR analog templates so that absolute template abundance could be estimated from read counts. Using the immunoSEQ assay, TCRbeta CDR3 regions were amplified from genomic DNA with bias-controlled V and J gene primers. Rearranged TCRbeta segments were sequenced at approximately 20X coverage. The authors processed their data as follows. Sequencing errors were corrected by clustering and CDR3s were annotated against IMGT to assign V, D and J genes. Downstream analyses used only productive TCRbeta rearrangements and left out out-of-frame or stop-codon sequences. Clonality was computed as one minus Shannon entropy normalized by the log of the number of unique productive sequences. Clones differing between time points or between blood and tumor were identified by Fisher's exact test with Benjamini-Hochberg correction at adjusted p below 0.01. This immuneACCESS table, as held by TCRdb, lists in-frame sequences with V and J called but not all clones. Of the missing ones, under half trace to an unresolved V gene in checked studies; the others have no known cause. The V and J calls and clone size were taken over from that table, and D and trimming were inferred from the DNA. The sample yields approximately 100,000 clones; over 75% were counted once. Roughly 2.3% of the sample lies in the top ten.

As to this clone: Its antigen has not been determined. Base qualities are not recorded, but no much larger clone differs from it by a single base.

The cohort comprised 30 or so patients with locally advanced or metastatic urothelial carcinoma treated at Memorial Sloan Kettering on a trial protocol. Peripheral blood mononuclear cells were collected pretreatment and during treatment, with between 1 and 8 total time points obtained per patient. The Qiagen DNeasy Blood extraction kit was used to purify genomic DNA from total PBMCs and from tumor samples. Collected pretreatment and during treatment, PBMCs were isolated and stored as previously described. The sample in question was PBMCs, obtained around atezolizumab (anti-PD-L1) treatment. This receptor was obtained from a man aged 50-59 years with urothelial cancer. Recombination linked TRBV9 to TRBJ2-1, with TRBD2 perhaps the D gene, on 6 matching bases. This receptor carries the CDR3 CASSFDSGAYNEQFF. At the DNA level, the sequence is TGTGCCAGCAGCTTTGATAGCGGAGCCTACAATGAGCAGTTCTTC.